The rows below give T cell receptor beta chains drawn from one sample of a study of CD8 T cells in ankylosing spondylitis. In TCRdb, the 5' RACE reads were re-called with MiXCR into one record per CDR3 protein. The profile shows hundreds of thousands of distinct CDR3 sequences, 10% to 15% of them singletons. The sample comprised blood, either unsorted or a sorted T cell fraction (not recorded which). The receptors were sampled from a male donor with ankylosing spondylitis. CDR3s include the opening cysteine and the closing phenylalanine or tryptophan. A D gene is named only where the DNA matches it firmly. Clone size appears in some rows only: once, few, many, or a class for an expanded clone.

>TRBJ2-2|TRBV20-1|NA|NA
TGCAGTGCCCGAGAAAGGGTGAGGAACACCGGGGAGCTGTTTTTT
CSARERVRNTGELFF
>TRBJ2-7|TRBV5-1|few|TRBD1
TGCGCCAGCAGCTTGCGCGTACAGGGGGATCCCTACGAGCAGTACTTC
CASSLRVQGDPYEQYF
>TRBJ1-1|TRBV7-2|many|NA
TGTGCCAGCAGCTTAGTGACAGCCAAAGCTTTCTTT
CASSLVTAKAFF
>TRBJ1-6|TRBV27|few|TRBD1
TGTGCCAGCAGAAGGGACAGTGGCAATTCACCCCTCCACTTT
CASRRDSGNSPLHF
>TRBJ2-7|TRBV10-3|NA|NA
TGTGCCATCAGTGAGCGGGCTTACGAGCAGTACTTC
CAISERAYEQYF
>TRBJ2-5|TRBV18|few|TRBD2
TGTGCCAGCTCCCCTGCGGGAGGTGCGGAGACCCAGTACTTC
CASSPAGGAETQYF
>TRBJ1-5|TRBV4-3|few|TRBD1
TGCGCCAGCAGCCAGGAACAGGGGAGGGCCCAGCATTTT
CASSQEQGRAQHF
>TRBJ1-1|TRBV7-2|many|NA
TGTGCCAGCAGCTTCCGACAGGAAAGTGAAGCTTTCTTT
CASSFRQESEAFF
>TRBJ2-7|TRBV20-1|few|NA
TGCAGTGCTAGAGAGGGGGGCGGAGACTCCTACGAGCAGTACTTC
CSAREGGGDSYEQYF
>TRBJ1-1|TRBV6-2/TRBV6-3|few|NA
TGTGCCAGCCGTTATGCGGGGGGGGTTACGAGGACTGAAGCTTTCTTT
CASRYAGGVTRTEAFF
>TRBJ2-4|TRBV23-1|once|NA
TGCGCCACCCCGGGGGACAGTAAAAACATTCAGTACTTC
CATPGDSKNIQYF
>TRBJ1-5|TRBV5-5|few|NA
TGTGCCAGCAGCACTCCGGGACAAGGGGGCAATCAGCCCCAGCATTTT
CASSTPGQGGNQPQHF
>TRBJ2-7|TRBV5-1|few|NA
TGCGCCAGCAGCTTTACCAGTACTCAATTCGAGCAGTACTTC
CASSFTSTQFEQYF
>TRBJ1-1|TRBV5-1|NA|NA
TGCGCCAGCGGAGCGACAGGGAACACTGAAGCTTTCTTT
CASGATGNTEAFF
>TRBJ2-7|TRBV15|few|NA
TGTGCCACCAGCAGAGCATCCCACTACGAGCAGTACTTC
CATSRASHYEQYF
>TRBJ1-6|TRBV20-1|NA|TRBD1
TGCAGTGCTAGGTCGGACAGGGGGCACTCACCCCTCCACTTT
CSARSDRGHSPLHF
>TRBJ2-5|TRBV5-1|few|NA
TGCGCCAGCAGCTTAATCGCGGGCTCGGAGACCCAGTACTTC
CASSLIAGSETQYF
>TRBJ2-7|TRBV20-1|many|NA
TGCAGTGCTATTTACGGGACTCATACCTACGAGCAGTACTTC
CSAIYGTHTYEQYF
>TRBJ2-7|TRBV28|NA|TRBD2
TGTGCCAGCAGTTTACGAAGCGGGGTACCACCATACGAGCAGTACTTC
CASSLRSGVPPYEQYF
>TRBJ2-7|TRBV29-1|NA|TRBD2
TGCAGCGTTGATGGACTAGCGGGAGTCGACGAGCAGTACTTC
CSVDGLAGVDEQYF
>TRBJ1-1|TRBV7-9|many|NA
TGTGCCAGCAGCTTGCGGGAGTATGAAGCTTTCTTT
CASSLREYEAFF
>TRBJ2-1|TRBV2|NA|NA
TGTGCCAGCAGTGAAGGCCTTTACAATGAGCAGTTCTTC
CASSEGLYNEQFF